The 2 T cell receptor beta chains listed next were all sequenced from one sample in a study of blood T cell repertoires in COVID-19. Sequencing was performed with immunoSEQ multiplex PCR; in TCRdb, only in-frame clones are kept and a portion is missing. Among fewer than 300,000 clones listed, roughly 90% were seen once. The material sequenced was peripheral blood. The receptors were sampled from a young woman with COVID-19, enrolled during active disease.

The chain combines TRBV5-1 with TRBJ2-6; D unresolved. Per the germline V gene, CDR1 is SGHRS and CDR2 is YFSETQ. CDR3 size: 15 residues. Trimming cost V 0 bases and J 1 base, with 5 bases left between them. The CDR3 nucleotides are TGCGCCAGCAGCTTGGAACTTTCTGGGGCCAACGTCCTGACTTTC. It codes for CASSLELSGANVLTF.

This chain joins TRBV28 and TRBJ2-7; D perhaps matches TRBD1 (7 bases). Trimming pared 7 bases from V and 4 bases from J, leaving 14 bases between. The length of the CDR3 is 13 residues. The germline V gene has CDR1 MDHEN and CDR2 SYDVKM. CDR3 loop: CASTSGGLYEQYF. In DNA, the CDR3 is TGTGCCAGCACTTCAGGGGGGCTATACGAGCAGTACTTC.